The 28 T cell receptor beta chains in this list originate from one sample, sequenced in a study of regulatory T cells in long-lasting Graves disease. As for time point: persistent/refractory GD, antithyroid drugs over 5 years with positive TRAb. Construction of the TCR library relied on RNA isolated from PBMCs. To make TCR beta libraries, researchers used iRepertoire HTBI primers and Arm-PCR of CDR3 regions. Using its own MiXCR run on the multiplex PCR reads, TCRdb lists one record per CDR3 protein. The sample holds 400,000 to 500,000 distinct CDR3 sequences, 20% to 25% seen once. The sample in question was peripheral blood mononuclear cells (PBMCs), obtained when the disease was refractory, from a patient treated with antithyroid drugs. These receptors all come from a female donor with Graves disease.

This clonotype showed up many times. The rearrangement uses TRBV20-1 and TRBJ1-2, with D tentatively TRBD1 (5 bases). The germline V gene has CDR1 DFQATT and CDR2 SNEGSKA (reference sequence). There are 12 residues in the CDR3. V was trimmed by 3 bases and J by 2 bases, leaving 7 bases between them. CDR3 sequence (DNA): TGCAGTGCTAGTGAGGGGAACTATGGCTACACCTTC. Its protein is CSASEGNYGYTF.

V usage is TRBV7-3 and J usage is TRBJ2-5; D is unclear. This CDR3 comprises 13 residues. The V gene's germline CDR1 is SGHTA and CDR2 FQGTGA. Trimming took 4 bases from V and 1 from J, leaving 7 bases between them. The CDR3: CASSWKSQETQYF. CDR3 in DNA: TGTGCCAGCAGCTGGAAAAGCCAAGAGACCCAGTACTTC.

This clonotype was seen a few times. The CDR3 reads CASSAFGQGKQYF. The CDR3, as DNA: TGTGCCAGCAGTGCGTTTGGACAGGGGAAGCAGTACTTC. The rearrangement joins TRBV3-1 to TRBJ2-7; TRBD1 matches 9 bases. The CDR3 is 13 residues long. V trimming: 6 bases; J trimming: 8 bases; junction bases outside the gene matches: 8. Germline V lookup: CDR1 LGHDT, CDR2 YNNKEL (reference sequence).

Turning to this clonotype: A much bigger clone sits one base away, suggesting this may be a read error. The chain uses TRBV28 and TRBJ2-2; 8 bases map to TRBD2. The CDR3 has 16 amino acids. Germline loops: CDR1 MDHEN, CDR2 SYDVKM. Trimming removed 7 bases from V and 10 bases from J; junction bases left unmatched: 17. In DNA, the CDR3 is TGTGCCAGCAACTCTCCCGGGAGGGCCGGTGCCGAGGAGCTGTTTTTT. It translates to CASNSPGRAGAEELFF.

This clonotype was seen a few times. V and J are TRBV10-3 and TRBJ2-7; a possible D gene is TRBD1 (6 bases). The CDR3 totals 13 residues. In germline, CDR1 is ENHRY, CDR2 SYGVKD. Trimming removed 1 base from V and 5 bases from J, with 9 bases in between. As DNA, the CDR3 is TGTGCCATCAGTGAGTTCAGGGGTAACGAGCAGTACTTC. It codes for CAISEFRGNEQYF.

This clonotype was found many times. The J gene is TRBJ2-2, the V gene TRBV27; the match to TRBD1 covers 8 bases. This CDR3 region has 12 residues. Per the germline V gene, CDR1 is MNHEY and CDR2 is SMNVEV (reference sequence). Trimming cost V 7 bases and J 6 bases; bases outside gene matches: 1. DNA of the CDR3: TGTGCCAGCACAGGGGGCTCCGGGGAGCTGTTTTTT. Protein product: CASTGGSGELFF.

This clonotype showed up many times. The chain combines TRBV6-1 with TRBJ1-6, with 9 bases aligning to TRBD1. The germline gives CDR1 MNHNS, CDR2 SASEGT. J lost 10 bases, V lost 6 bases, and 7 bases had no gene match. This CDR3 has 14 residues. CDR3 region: CASRSTGGDSPLHF. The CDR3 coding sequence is TGTGCCAGCAGATCTACAGGGGGCGACTCACCCCTCCACTTT.

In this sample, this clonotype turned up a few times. The chain's CDR3 is CASSSRTGKAEQYF. The CDR3 region has the DNA TGTGCCAGCAGCTCGCGGACAGGGAAGGCCGAGCAGTACTTC. The V gene is TRBV13, the J gene TRBJ2-7; 8 bases fit TRBD1. Germline CDR1 and CDR2: PRHDT and FYEKMQ (reference sequence). The CDR3 loop spans 14 amino acids. Losses at the gene ends were 4 bases for V and 6 bases for J; bases not matched to a gene: 8.

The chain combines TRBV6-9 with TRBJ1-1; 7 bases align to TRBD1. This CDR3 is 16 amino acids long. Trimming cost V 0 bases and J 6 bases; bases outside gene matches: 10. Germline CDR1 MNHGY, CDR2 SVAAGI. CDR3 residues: CASSYSFKGAESEAFF. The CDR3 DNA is TGTGCCAGCAGTTATTCGTTTAAGGGGGCGGAATCTGAAGCTTTCTTT.

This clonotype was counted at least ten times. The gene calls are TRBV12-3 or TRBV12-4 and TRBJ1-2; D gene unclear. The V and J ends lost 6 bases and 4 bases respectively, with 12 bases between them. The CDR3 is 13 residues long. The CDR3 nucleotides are TGTGCCAGCAGACTCTCCACTCTCTATGGCTACACCTTC. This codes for CASRLSTLYGYTF.

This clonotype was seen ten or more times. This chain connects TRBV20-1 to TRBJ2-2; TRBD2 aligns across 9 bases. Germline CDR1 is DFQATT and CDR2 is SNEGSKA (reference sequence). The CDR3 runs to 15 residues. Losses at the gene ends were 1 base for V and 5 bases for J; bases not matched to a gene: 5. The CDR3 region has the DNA TGCAGTGCTAGAGGGCGGGAGGGATGGACCGGGGAGCTGTTTTTT. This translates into CSARGREGWTGELFF.

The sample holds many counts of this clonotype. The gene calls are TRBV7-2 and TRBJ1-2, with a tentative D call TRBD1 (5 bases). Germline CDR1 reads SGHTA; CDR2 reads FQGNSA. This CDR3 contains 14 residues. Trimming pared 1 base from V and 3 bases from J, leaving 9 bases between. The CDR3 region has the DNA TGTGCCAGCAGCTTAGAGGCGGGGGACTATGGCTACACCTTC. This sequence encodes CASSLEAGDYGYTF.

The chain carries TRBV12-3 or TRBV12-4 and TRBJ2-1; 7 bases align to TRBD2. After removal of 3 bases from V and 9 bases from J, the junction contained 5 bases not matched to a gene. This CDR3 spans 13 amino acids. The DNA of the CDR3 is TGTGCCAGCAGTTTCTCCCCGGGGGGTGAGCAGTTCTTC. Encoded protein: CASSFSPGGEQFF.

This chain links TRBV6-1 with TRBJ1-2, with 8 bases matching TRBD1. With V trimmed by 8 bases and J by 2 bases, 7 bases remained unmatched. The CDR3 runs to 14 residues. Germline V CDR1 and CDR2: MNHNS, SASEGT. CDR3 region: CASRDRPMNYGYTF. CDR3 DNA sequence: TGTGCCAGCCGGGACAGGCCGATGAACTATGGCTACACCTTC.

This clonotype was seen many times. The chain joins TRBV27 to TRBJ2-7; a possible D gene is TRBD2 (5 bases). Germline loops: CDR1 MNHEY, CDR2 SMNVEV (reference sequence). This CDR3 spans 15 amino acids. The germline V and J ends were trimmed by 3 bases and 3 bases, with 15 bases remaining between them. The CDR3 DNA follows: TGTGCCAGCAGTTTGGAGGCAGCCTCCTTCTACGAGCAGTACTTC. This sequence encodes CASSLEAASFYEQYF.

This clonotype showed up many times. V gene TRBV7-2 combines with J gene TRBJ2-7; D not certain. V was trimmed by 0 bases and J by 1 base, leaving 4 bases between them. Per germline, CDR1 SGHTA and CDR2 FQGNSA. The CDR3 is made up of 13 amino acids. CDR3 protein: CASSLARSYEQYF. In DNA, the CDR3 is TGTGCCAGCAGCTTAGCGCGGTCCTACGAGCAGTACTTC.

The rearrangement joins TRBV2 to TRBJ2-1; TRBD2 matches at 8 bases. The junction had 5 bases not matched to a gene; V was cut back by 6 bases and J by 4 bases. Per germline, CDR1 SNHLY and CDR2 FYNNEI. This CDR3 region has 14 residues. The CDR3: CASSSGLGYNEQFF. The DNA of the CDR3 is TGTGCCAGCAGCTCGGGACTAGGTTACAATGAGCAGTTCTTC.

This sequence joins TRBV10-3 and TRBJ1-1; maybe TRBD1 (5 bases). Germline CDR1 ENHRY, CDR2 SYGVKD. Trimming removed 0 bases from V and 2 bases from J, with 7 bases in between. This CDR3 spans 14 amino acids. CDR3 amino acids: CAISESRGNTEAFF. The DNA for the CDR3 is TGTGCCATCAGTGAGTCTAGGGGTAACACTGAAGCTTTCTTT.

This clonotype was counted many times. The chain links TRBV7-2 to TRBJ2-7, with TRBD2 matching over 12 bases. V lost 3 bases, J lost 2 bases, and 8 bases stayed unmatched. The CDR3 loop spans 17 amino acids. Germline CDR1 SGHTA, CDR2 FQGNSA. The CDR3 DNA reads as TGTGCCAGCAGCTTCAGACTAGCGGGAGAGGTAACCTACGAGCAGTACTTC. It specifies CASSFRLAGEVTYEQYF. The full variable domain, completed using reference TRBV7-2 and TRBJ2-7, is GAGVSQSPSNKVTEKGKDVELRCDPISGHTALYWYRQSLGQGLEFLIYFQGNSAPDKSGLPSDRFSAERTGGSVSTLTIQRTQQEDSAVYLCASSFRLAGEVTYEQYFGPGTRLTVT.

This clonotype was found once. The CDR3 DNA follows: TGCGCCAGCAGCCAAGGGACTCAGTCAAACACTGAAGCTTTCTTT. Its translation: CASSQGTQSNTEAFF. This chain connects TRBV4-3 to TRBJ1-1; D is undetermined. This CDR3 has 15 amino acids. V was trimmed by 1 base and J by 2 bases, leaving 11 bases between them. Per the germline V gene, CDR1 is LGHNA and CDR2 is YSLEER.

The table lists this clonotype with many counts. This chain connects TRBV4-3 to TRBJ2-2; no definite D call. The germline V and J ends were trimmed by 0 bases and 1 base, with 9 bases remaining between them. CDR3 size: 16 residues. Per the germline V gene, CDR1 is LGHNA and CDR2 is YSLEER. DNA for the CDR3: TGCGCCAGCAGCCAAGATCGGGCAGGGAACACCGGGGAGCTGTTTTTT. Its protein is CASSQDRAGNTGELFF.

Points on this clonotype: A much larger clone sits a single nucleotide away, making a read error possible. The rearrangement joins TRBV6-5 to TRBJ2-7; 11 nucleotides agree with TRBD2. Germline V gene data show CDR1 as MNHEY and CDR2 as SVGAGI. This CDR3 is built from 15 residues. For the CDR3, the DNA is TGTGCCAGCAGTTACGGGCTAGCGGGGGGCTACGAGCAGCACTTC. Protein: CASSYGLAGGYEQHF.

In nucleotides, the CDR3 is TGTGCCACTCCAAAAGGGGGCGAGGCTTTCTTT. Its translation is CATPKGGEAFF. V gene TRBV7-9 combines with J gene TRBJ1-1, with 7 bases fitting TRBD1. The V gene end was trimmed by 10 bases and the J gene end by 11 bases; junction bases not matched to a gene: 10. The CDR3 covers 11 residues. In germline, CDR1 is SEHNR, CDR2 FQNEAQ (reference sequence). The variable domain in full, completed from reference TRBV7-9 and TRBJ1-1, reads DTGVSQNPRHKITKRGQNVTFRCDPISEHNRLYWYRQTLGQGPEFLTYFQNEAQLEKSRLLSDRFSAERPKGSFSTLEIQRTEQGDSAMYLCATPKGGEAFFGQGTRLTVV.

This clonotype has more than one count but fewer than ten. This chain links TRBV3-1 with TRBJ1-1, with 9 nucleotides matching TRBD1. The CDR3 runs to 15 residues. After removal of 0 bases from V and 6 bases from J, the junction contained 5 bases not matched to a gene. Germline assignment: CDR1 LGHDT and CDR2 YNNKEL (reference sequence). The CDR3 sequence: CASSQETTGGPEAFF. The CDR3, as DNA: TGTGCCAGCAGCCAAGAAACTACAGGGGGCCCTGAAGCTTTCTTT.

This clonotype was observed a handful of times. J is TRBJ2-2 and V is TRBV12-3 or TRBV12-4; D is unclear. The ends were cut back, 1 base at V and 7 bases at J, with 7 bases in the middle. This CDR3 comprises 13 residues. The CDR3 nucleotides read TGTGCCAGCAGTTTAGTTATGGACGGGGAGCTGTTTTTT. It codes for CASSLVMDGELFF.

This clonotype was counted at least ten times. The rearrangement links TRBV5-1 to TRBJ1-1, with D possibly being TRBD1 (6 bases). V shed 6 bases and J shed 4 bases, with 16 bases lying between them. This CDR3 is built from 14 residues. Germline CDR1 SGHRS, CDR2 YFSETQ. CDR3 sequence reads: CASTTSGGITEAFF. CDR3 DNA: TGCGCCAGCACCACCTCGGGGGGCATCACTGAAGCTTTCTTT.

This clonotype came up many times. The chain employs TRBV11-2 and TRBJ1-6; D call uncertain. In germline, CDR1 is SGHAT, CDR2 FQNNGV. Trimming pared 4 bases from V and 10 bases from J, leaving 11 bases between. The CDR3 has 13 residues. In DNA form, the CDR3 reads TGTGCCAGCAGCTCAACCAGGAGCTCACCCCTCCACTTT. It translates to CASSSTRSSPLHF.

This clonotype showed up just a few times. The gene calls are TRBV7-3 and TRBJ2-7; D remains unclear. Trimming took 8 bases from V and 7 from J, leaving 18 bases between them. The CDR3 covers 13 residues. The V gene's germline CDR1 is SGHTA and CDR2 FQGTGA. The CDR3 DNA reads TGTGCCAGCTCAGGTGGACCAACTACGGAGCAGTACTTC. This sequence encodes CASSGGPTTEQYF.